These T cell receptor beta chains were read from a single sample in a study of shared clonotypes between healthy human individuals. The repertoire was sequenced with immunoSEQ multiplex PCR; TCRdb's copy has only in-frame clones and lacks some. The repertoire consists of nearly 600,000 clones, with around 95% occurring once and the leading ten covering 0.11%. Source material: naive CD8+ T cells sorted from blood. Receptor source: a young woman in good health. Both conserved end residues are part of each CDR3. The D gene is left open where the match is weak. Clone sizes are given selectively: once, few, many, or a class where the clone is expanded.

V: TRBV30; J: TRBJ1-2; D: -; length: 13; size: few; CDR3: CAWNWETAYGYTF; DNA: TGTGCCTGGAACTGGGAGACAGCCTATGGCTACACCTTC
V: TRBV28; J: TRBJ2-5; D: -; length: 15; size: -; CDR3: CASSLIVGGGETQYF; DNA: TGTGCCAGCAGTTTAATCGTCGGGGGCGGGGAGACCCAGTACTTC
V: TRBV15; J: TRBJ1-2; D: -; length: 17; size: -; CDR3: CATSRGGDRLGGYGYTF; DNA: TGTGCCACCAGCAGAGGAGGAGACAGACTTGGGGGCTATGGCTACACCTTC
V: TRBV6-1; J: TRBJ2-7; D: -; length: 13; size: -; CDR3: CASSLTDSYEQYF; DNA: TGTGCCAGCAGTTTGACAGACTCCTACGAGCAGTACTTC
V: TRBV30; J: TRBJ2-7; D: TRBD2; length: 14; size: -; CDR3: CAWSAGLAGHEQYF; DNA: TGTGCCTGGAGCGCTGGACTAGCGGGACACGAGCAGTACTTC
V: TRBV10-1; J: TRBJ2-7; D: -; length: 14; size: -; CDR3: CASSESGGSYEQYF; DNA: TGCGCCAGCAGTGAGTCCGGCGGATCCTACGAGCAGTACTTC
V: TRBV5-6; J: TRBJ1-4; D: TRBD1; length: 17; size: -; CDR3: CASSSFRDRAANEKLFF; DNA: TGTGCCAGCAGCTCCTTCCGGGACAGGGCAGCTAATGAAAAACTGTTTTTT
V: TRBV5-5; J: TRBJ1-1; D: -; length: 16; size: -; CDR3: CASSGTRGGVGTEAFF; DNA: TGTGCCAGCAGCGGAACCAGGGGCGGGGTCGGCACTGAAGCTTTCTTT
V: TRBV27; J: TRBJ2-7; D: TRBD1; length: 13; size: -; CDR3: CASSPGTGHEQYF; DNA: TGTGCCAGCAGCCCCGGGACAGGGCACGAGCAGTACTTC
V: TRBV7-9; J: TRBJ2-7; D: -; length: 14; size: -; CDR3: CASSLSFSGYEQYF; DNA: TGTGCCAGCAGCTTATCTTTTAGTGGCTACGAGCAGTACTTC
V: TRBV6-5; J: TRBJ2-7; D: TRBD1; length: 14; size: -; CDR3: CASSYNTGVYEQYF; DNA: TGTGCCAGCAGTTACAACACAGGGGTCTACGAGCAGTACTTC
V: TRBV7-9; J: TRBJ2-3; D: TRBD1; length: 12; size: -; CDR3: CAGQGATDTQYF; DNA: TGTGCCGGACAGGGGGCAACAGATACGCAGTATTTT
V: TRBV27; J: TRBJ1-2; D: TRBD1; length: 15; size: -; CDR3: CASSLGTGGDYGYTF; DNA: TGTGCCAGCAGTTTAGGGACAGGGGGCGACTATGGCTACACCTTC
V: TRBV4-1; J: TRBJ2-7; D: -; length: 13; size: -; CDR3: CASSRNQDYEQYF; DNA: TGCGCCAGCAGCCGAAACCAGGACTACGAGCAGTACTTC
V: TRBV14; J: TRBJ2-7; D: -; length: 13; size: -; CDR3: CASSQERGGEQYF; DNA: TGTGCCAGCAGCCAAGAACGGGGCGGTGAGCAGTACTTC
V: TRBV4-1; J: TRBJ1-2; D: -; length: 14; size: -; CDR3: CASSQDGGERGYTF; DNA: TGCGCCAGCAGCCAAGATGGGGGGGAACGCGGCTACACCTTC
V: TRBV13; J: TRBJ2-7; D: TRBD2; length: 15; size: once; CDR3: CASSLHGRAPYEQYF; DNA: TGTGCCAGCAGCTTACACGGGAGGGCCCCCTACGAGCAGTACTTC
V: TRBV13; J: TRBJ2-1; D: TRBD2; length: 15; size: -; CDR3: CATLAGTGIGNEQFF; DNA: TGTGCCACTCTAGCGGGAACAGGGATTGGGAATGAGCAGTTCTTC
V: TRBV5-1; J: TRBJ2-7; D: -; length: 16; size: -; CDR3: CASSPEVHPSSYEQYF; DNA: TGCGCCAGCAGCCCGGAGGTGCACCCGAGCTCCTACGAGCAGTACTTC
V: TRBV19; J: TRBJ1-1; D: -; length: 15; size: once; CDR3: CASSATWEGGTEAFF; DNA: TGTGCCAGTAGTGCCACCTGGGAGGGTGGGACTGAAGCTTTCTTT
V: TRBV27; J: TRBJ2-3; D: -; length: 14; size: -; CDR3: CASRTLGSTDTQYF; DNA: TGTGCCAGCAGAACCCTCGGTAGCACAGATACGCAGTATTTT
V: TRBV21-1; J: TRBJ2-7; D: -; length: 21; size: -; CDR3: CASSKGLGIHMEYPIYLRQYF; DNA: TGTGCCAGCAGCAAAGGGTTAGGGATCCATATGGAATACCCTATATACCTACGGCAGTACTTC
V: TRBV15; J: TRBJ1-2; D: -; length: 17; size: -; CDR3: CATSRGHLIEANYGYTF; DNA: TGTGCCACCAGCAGAGGTCACCTAATAGAAGCTAACTATGGCTACACCTTC
V: TRBV29-1; J: TRBJ2-7; D: -; length: 13; size: -; CDR3: CSVVGIGGYEQYF; DNA: TGCAGCGTTGTTGGCATAGGGGGCTACGAGCAGTACTTC
V: TRBV19; J: TRBJ2-3; D: -; length: 15; size: -; CDR3: CASSIGAAGTDTQYF; DNA: TGTGCCAGTAGTATAGGGGCAGCTGGCACAGATACGCAGTATTTT
V: TRBV6-5; J: TRBJ1-3; D: -; length: 14; size: -; CDR3: CASSYRSSGNTIYF; DNA: TGTGCCAGCAGTTACAGAAGCTCTGGAAACACCATATATTTT
V: TRBV9; J: TRBJ2-3; D: -; length: 16; size: -; CDR3: CASSVALRGLSDTQYF; DNA: TGTGCCAGCAGCGTAGCTCTCAGGGGTCTTTCAGATACGCAGTATTTT
V: TRBV13; J: TRBJ2-4; D: -; length: 15; size: -; CDR3: CASRSSEIRRGIQYF; DNA: TGTGCCAGCAGATCATCGGAAATTCGGAGGGGCATTCAGTACTTC